This TCR beta chain was profiled in a study of vaccination and CD4 T cells after COVID-19. This clonotype is categorized as medium-sized. Its antigen is unknown. The V segment lost 0 bases and the J segment 1 base; nucleotides outside the gene matches: 3. CDR1 and CDR2 (germline): SEHNR, FQNEAQ (reference sequence). This CDR3 comprises 16 residues. Treatment specified: roughly 10-day PBMC culture with coronavirus spike peptide pools or control peptides (ViraFEST assay). The Oncomine TCR Beta short-read assay was applied to DNA of cultured CD4+ T cells. TCRdb redid the calling of the PCR reads with MiXCR, one entry per CDR3 protein. The repertoire holds about 6,600 distinct CDR3 sequences, with 22% as singletons.

The clonotype originates from a human donor who had recovered from COVID-19. The sequencing used CD4+ T cells from blood, cultured in vitro, collected after SARS-CoV-2 vaccination. This rearrangement joins TRBV7-9 to TRBJ1-1; the match to TRBD1 covers 9 bases. The CDR3 coding sequence is TGTGCCAGCAGCTTAGCGACAGGGGGAGGGAACACTGAAGCTTTCTTT. Translating gives CASSLATGGGNTEAFF. Based on the CDR3 plus reference TRBV7-9 and TRBJ1-1, the full variable domain is DTGVSQNPRHKITKRGQNVTFRCDPISEHNRLYWYRQTLGQGPEFLTYFQNEAQLEKSRLLSDRFSAERPKGSFSTLEIQRTEQGDSAMYLCASSLATGGGNTEAFFGQGTRLTVV.